What follows are 24 T cell receptor beta chains derived from one specimen sequenced in a study of T cell changes during pregnancy in multiple sclerosis. Using immunoSEQ multiplex PCR, the repertoire was profiled, and TCRdb retains in-frame clones only, with some absent. The sample carries roughly 90,000 clones, 80% to 95% recorded once. The specimen comprised peripheral blood, sampled in the first trimester of pregnancy. These receptors all stem from a female donor with multiple sclerosis, enrolled in a pregnancy study.

The rearrangement joins TRBV19 to TRBJ2-1; 9 bases map to TRBD2. The V segment lost 4 bases and the J segment 4 bases; nucleotides outside the gene matches: 5. From germline, CDR1 is LNHDA and CDR2 SQIVND (reference sequence). The CDR3 has 15 amino acids. CDR3 protein: CASSTLAGLYNEQFF. The CDR3 DNA reads as TGTGCCAGTAGTACTCTAGCGGGGCTATACAATGAGCAGTTCTTC.

The CDR3 protein is CASSYLVGAYEQYF. CDR3 DNA: TGTGCCAGCAGTTATCTTGTCGGAGCCTACGAGCAGTACTTC. The V call is TRBV6-6, the J call TRBJ2-7; D ambiguous. The CDR3 has 14 residues. The germline V and J ends were trimmed by 3 bases and 2 bases, with 11 bases remaining between them. Per germline, CDR1 MNHNY and CDR2 SVGAGI (reference sequence).

The genes are TRBV2 and TRBJ2-2; the match to TRBD2 covers 10 bases. This CDR3 is 16 amino acids long. J gave up 0 bases and V 6 bases, and 4 bases lay outside the gene matches. CDR1 is SNHLY, CDR2 FYNNEI, per germline. Written as DNA, the CDR3 is TGTGCCAGCAGCCATACTAGCGGGGCGAACACCGGGGAGCTGTTTTTT. This codes for CASSHTSGANTGELFF.

The chain has TRBV5-1 and TRBJ2-7; 8 bases align to TRBD2. The CDR3 is 15 amino acids. CDR1 and CDR2 (germline): SGHRS, YFSETQ. V lost 3 bases, J lost 5 bases, and 10 bases stayed unmatched. In DNA form, the CDR3 reads TGCGCCAGCAGCTCAACGGGGGGGGCTGCCGACGAGCAGTACTTC. Its protein is CASSSTGGAADEQYF. Using reference TRBV5-1 and TRBJ2-7 for the parts outside the CDR3, the full variable domain is KAGVTQTPRYLIKTRGQQVTLSCSPISGHRSVSWYQQTPGQGLQFLFEYFSETQRNKGNFPGRFSGRQFSNSRSEMNVSTLELGDSALYLCASSSTGGAADEQYFGPGTRLTVT.

The chain recombines TRBV21-1 with TRBJ1-1; the D call TRBD1 from the table was never checked on the DNA. TRBV21-1 corresponds to a pseudogene. The CDR3 sequence is 15 residues long. The CDR3 DNA reads TGTGCCAGCAGCAAAGTCAAGGGGCTGTACACTGAAGCTTTCTTT. As protein: CASSKVKGLYTEAFF.

This chain connects TRBV14 to TRBJ1-1; D is unclear. The CDR3 sequence is 15 residues long. Trimming shortened V by 4 bases and J by 1 base, and 13 bases separated the two germline ends. CDR1 is SGHDN, CDR2 FVKESK, per germline. Here the CDR3 DNA reads TGTGCCAGCAGCCTTTCAGGTTTTTCGAACACTGAAGCTTTCTTT. As protein: CASSLSGFSNTEAFF.

The V call is TRBV9, the J call TRBJ1-1, with TRBD1 matching over 10 bases. The CDR3 covers 14 residues. The V and J ends lost 4 bases and 4 bases, in that order; junction bases with no gene match: 4. Germline V gives CDR1 SGDLS, CDR2 YYNGEE. The CDR3 spells CASSPRDRGTEAFF. CDR3 bases: TGTGCCAGCAGCCCCCGGGACAGGGGCACTGAAGCTTTCTTT.

This clone came up once. The rearrangement links TRBV27 to TRBJ2-7, with 9 bases matching TRBD1. CDR3 size: 14 residues. With V trimmed by 3 bases and J by 2 bases, 2 bases remained unmatched. CDR1 and CDR2 (germline): MNHEY, SMNVEV (reference sequence). CDR3 bases: TGTGCCAGCAGTTTGGGACAGGGACCCTACGAGCAGTACTTC. Its protein product is CASSLGQGPYEQYF.

The rearrangement links TRBV5-6 to TRBJ2-3; a possible D gene is TRBD1 (6 bases). Germline V lookup: CDR1 SGHDT, CDR2 YYEEEE. The CDR3 consists of 15 residues. The V end was cut by 4 bases, the J end by 4 bases, with 16 bases between. CDR3 nucleotides: TGTGCCAGCAGCGACTTTACCCAGGGGTCAGATACGCAGTATTTT. Amino acid sequence: CASSDFTQGSDTQYF.

This clone was seen a single time. The chain is built from TRBV15 and TRBJ1-2; possible D gene TRBD1, 6 bases. Between the trimmed V and J ends, which lost 0 bases and 8 bases, there was a span of 25 bases. The germline CDR1 and CDR2 sequences are LNHNV and YYDKDF (reference sequence). The CDR3 is made up of 18 amino acids. The CDR3, as DNA: TGTGCCACCAGCAGAGATGAAGGGGCGGGGGCCCCGGTCTTCGGCTACACCTTC. Residues: CATSRDEGAGAPVFGYTF.

The V and J genes are TRBV6-1 and TRBJ1-2; 8 nucleotides align to TRBD1. Looked up from germline, CDR1 is MNHNS and CDR2 is SASEGT. The CDR3 sequence is 17 residues long. Trimming removed 1 base from V and 6 bases from J; junction bases left unmatched: 13. In nucleotides, the CDR3 is TGTGCCAGCAGTGAAGAATCGGGCTGGACAGGGAGAAATGGCTACACCTTC. It specifies CASSEESGWTGRNGYTF.

This sequence joins TRBV5-4 and TRBJ1-1; 11 nucleotides align to TRBD1. V shed 4 bases, J shed 3 bases, and the junction held 11 bases outside the gene matches. The CDR3 is 17 residues long. Per the germline V gene, CDR1 is SGHNT and CDR2 is YYREEE (reference sequence). The CDR3 DNA follows: TGTGCCAGCAGCCTGCCTCCGGGACAGGGGGTCGACACTGAAGCTTTCTTT. Protein sequence: CASSLPPGQGVDTEAFF.

The chain joins TRBV6-5 to TRBJ1-5; no definite D call. The CDR3 has 14 amino acids. Looked up from germline, CDR1 is MNHEY and CDR2 is SVGAGI. Trimming took off 2 bases at V and 7 bases at J, with 12 bases between the two ends. The CDR3 sequence: CASSYRSFRQPQHF. In DNA form, the CDR3 reads TGTGCCAGCAGTTACAGGTCGTTCAGGCAGCCCCAGCATTTT.

The rearrangement uses TRBV30 and TRBJ2-1; D call uncertain. The germline V gene has CDR1 GTSNPN and CDR2 SVGIG (reference sequence). The CDR3 is 12 residues long. V was pared by 1 base and J by 3 bases, with 4 bases between. The CDR3 loop reads CAWSGYYNEQFF. The CDR3 DNA reads TGTGCCTGGAGTGGCTACTACAATGAGCAGTTCTTC.

The rearrangement uses TRBV27 and TRBJ1-5; D is uncertain. The ends were cut back, 3 bases at V and 5 bases at J, with 8 bases in the middle. From germline, CDR1 is MNHEY and CDR2 SMNVEV (reference sequence). The CDR3 consists of 13 residues. CDR3 in DNA: TGTGCCAGCAGTTTCTACCGTGATCAGCCCCAGCATTTT. It encodes CASSFYRDQPQHF.

The chain couples TRBV29-1 to TRBJ1-1; TRBD1 agrees at 8 bases. This CDR3 is 14 amino acids long. Germline V gene sequence: CDR1 SQVTM, CDR2 ANQGSEA. The V gene end was trimmed by 2 bases and the J gene end by 5 bases; junction bases not matched to a gene: 7. CDR3 amino acids: CSVENQGARTEAFF. The CDR3 DNA follows: TGCAGCGTTGAAAATCAGGGGGCAAGAACTGAAGCTTTCTTT.

The rearrangement uses TRBV6-5 and TRBJ2-1; D may be TRBD2 (5 bases). The CDR3 runs to 14 residues. Germline V gene lookup returns CDR1 MNHEY and CDR2 SVGAGI. V was shortened by 6 bases and J by 9 bases, with 18 bases between the two germline ends. CDR3 DNA sequence: TGTGCCAGCAGGGGCGACGGTAGCGCTAGTGAGCAGTTCTTC. It codes for CASRGDGSASEQFF.

The chain carries TRBV5-1 and TRBJ2-3, with D possibly TRBD2 on 5 matching bases. This CDR3 has 19 residues. The V end lost 4 bases, the J end lost 1 base, and 25 bases lay between the germline ends. CDR1 is SGHRS, CDR2 YFSETQ, per germline. CDR3 nucleotides: TGCGCCAGCAGCCTCCGTTGGCTTGCTATGGGAGTAGGCACAGATACGCAGTATTTT. As protein: CASSLRWLAMGVGTDTQYF.

The V and J genes are TRBV13 and TRBJ2-6; 12 nucleotides match TRBD2. The V segment lost 3 bases and the J segment 0 bases; nucleotides outside the gene matches: 3. The CDR3 is 18 amino acids. Germline V gives CDR1 PRHDT, CDR2 FYEKMQ (reference sequence). The chain's CDR3 is CASSFKTSGGSGANVLTF. In DNA form, the CDR3 reads TGTGCCAGCAGCTTCAAGACTAGCGGGGGCTCTGGGGCCAACGTCCTGACTTTC.

The V call is TRBV7-9, the J call TRBJ2-3; D might be TRBD1 (5 bases). There are 16 residues in the CDR3. Trimming removed 5 bases at V and 0 bases at J, with 15 bases between. The V gene's germline CDR1 is SEHNR and CDR2 FQNEAQ (reference sequence). The CDR3 protein is CASSPQVGDSTDTQYF. The CDR3 nucleotides read TGTGCCAGCAGCCCCCAGGTAGGGGATAGCACAGATACGCAGTATTTT. Based on the CDR3 plus reference TRBV7-9 and TRBJ2-3, the full variable domain is DTGVSQNPRHKITKRGQNVTFRCDPISEHNRLYWYRQTLGQGPEFLTYFQNEAQLEKSRLLSDRFSAERPKGSFSTLEIQRTEQGDSAMYLCASSPQVGDSTDTQYFGPGTRLTVL.

This chain joins TRBV19 and TRBJ1-6; no clear D. This CDR3 has 12 residues. CDR1 is LNHDA and CDR2 is SQIVND in the germline V gene (reference sequence). The germline V and J ends were trimmed by 3 bases and 11 bases, with 8 bases remaining between them. As DNA, the CDR3 is TGTGCCAGTAGTATTCAGGAGGCACCCCTCCACTTT. Translating gives CASSIQEAPLHF. Complete variable domain (other parts from reference TRBV19 and TRBJ1-6): DGGITQSPKYLFRKEGQNVTLSCEQNLNHDAMYWYRQDPGQGLRLIYYSQIVNDFQKGDIAEGYSVSREKKESFPLTVTSAQKNPTAFYLCASSIQEAPLHFGNGTRLTVT.

This CDR3 is CASSQVLAVDTQYF. The CDR3 nucleotides are TGCGCCAGCAGCCAAGTTCTCGCGGTGGATACGCAGTATTTT. The V and J genes are TRBV4-1 and TRBJ2-3; D ambiguous. CDR3 length equals 14 residues. The germline V gene has CDR1 MGHRA and CDR2 YSYEKL. V was shortened by 1 base and J by 6 bases, with 11 bases between the two germline ends.

The rearrangement joins TRBV7-8 to TRBJ2-3; D may be TRBD2 (5 bases). This CDR3 spans 19 amino acids. Trimming cost V 5 bases and J 5 bases, with 29 bases left between them. Germline CDR1 SGHVS, CDR2 FQNEAQ. The CDR3 DNA follows: TGTGCCAGCAGCCTAGAACGCCATAAGGTTTCGGGGTTAATAGATACGCAGTATTTT. Its translation is CASSLERHKVSGLIDTQYF.

The chain employs TRBV7-3 and TRBJ2-5, with 9 positions matching TRBD1. V dropped 1 base and J dropped 5; count of bases not matched to a gene: 5. This CDR3 comprises 15 residues. From germline, CDR1 is SGHTA and CDR2 FQGTGA. CDR3 region: CASSLRGTGWETQYF. For the CDR3, the DNA is TGTGCCAGCAGCTTAAGAGGGACAGGGTGGGAGACCCAGTACTTC.